This T cell receptor beta chain was recorded in a study of shared clonotypes between healthy human individuals. Profiled with immunoSEQ multiplex PCR; TCRdb holds only in-frame clones, not every one. The sample carries some 790,000 clones, 55% to 75% recorded once. A remark on this clone: Its target is not known.

Study findings and constraints: In a handful of donors, 4.5% to 5.5% of naive CD4 clonotypes appeared in common.

Germline V gene lookup returns CDR1 MDHEN and CDR2 SYDVKM. This CDR3 has 15 amino acids. V shed 5 bases and J 9 bases; nucleotides not matched to a gene: 10. The chain employs TRBV28 and TRBJ2-7; 13 nucleotides agree with TRBD2. The sample was memory CD4+ T cells sorted from blood. As to subset: CD45RA-negative fraction. The receptor's source is a woman aged 25-40 years in good health. The CDR3 nucleotides are TGTGCCAGCAGTCTCTGGACTAGCGGGAGTGGAGGGCAGTACTTC. As protein: CASSLWTSGSGGQYF.